This entry is about one TCR beta chain. J lost 3 bases, V lost 6 bases, and 11 bases had no gene match. CDR1 is SGHVS, CDR2 FQNEAQ, per germline. The CDR3 spans 15 residues. This entry belongs to a study of cytomegalovirus exposure and HLA in healthy donors. Primers: 60 Vbeta forward and 13 Jbeta reverse. Assay used: immunoSEQ multiplex PCR; TCRdb lists only in-frame clones, some missing. The sample lists around 150,000 clones, 63% occurring once. Sequences were obtained from PBMCs. This receptor was identified in a woman between 55 and 75 years old in good health and CMV-seropositive. The chain carries TRBV7-8 and TRBJ2-7, with 7 bases matching TRBD2. This chain's CDR3 is CASSSHLGGVYEQYF. The CDR3 coding sequence is TGTGCCAGCAGTTCCCACTTGGGGGGGGTCTACGAGCAGTACTTC.